The subject of this entry is one T cell receptor (beta chain). In the authors' workflow: Reference gene primer amplification yielded estimated nucleated cell counts. Some clones are missing from TCRdb's copy, which holds only in-frame ones; the method was immunoSEQ multiplex PCR. From that table come the V and J calls and clone size; the DNA was used to work out D and trimming. The sample consists of about 66,000 clones, roughly 86% of them appearing once. Germline V lookup: CDR1 MGHDK, CDR2 SYGVNS. V gave up 6 bases and J gave up 1 base, with 11 bases separating them. This CDR3 spans 14 amino acids. This record belongs to a study of blood T cell repertoires in COVID-19. Overall study context: Samples came from the United States, Italy and Spain, spanning acute and convalescent COVID-19. PBMCs, B-cell-depleted T cells, or T cells were the source of the cDNA or gDNA that made up the material.

The chain carries TRBV25-1 and TRBJ2-3; D is unresolved. This clonotype was sampled from a man aged 60 to 75 with acute or convalescent COVID-19. The specimen was peripheral blood. The chain's CDR3 is CASSLAARTDTQYF. The CDR3 DNA follows: TGTGCCAGCAGCCTGGCGGCCCGCACAGATACGCAGTATTTT. Combining the CDR3 with reference TRBV25-1 and TRBJ2-3 gives the whole variable domain EADIYQTPRYLVIGTGKKITLECSQTMGHDKMYWYQQDPGMELHLIHYSYGVNSTEKGDLSSESTVSRIRTEHFPLTLESARPSHTSQYLCASSLAARTDTQYFGPGTRLTVL.